This T cell receptor (beta chain) is drawn from a study of T cells in Graves' hyperthyroidism and ophthalmopathy (dated by TCRdb to the late 2010s). About the full investigation: Peripheral blood was collected at initial diagnosis, before any treatment. In over five Graves' hyperthyroidism patients, the study also compared T-cell repertoires from thyroid tissue with T-cell repertoires from blood. Prospective prediction of ophthalmopathy was tested in an independent validation cohort consisting of 18 hyperthyroidism patients and 17 patients who later progressed to ophthalmopathy. A discovery cohort of roughly 100 patients, about 40 with Graves' ophthalmopathy and about 58 with stable Graves' hyperthyroidism, was used to find distinguishing TCR V-J signatures. Once sampling was done, hyperthyroidism patients were given methimazole at a starting dose of 30 mg daily, whereas ophthalmopathy patients were given high-dose intravenous methylprednisolone. TCR Vbeta CDR3 sequencing of 130 to 150 peripheral blood samples (43 ophthalmopathy, around 80 hyperthyroidism and around 17 progressor patients) is reported in the paper. For training and testing, the 100 or so patients in the discovery cohort were randomly divided in a 7:3 ratio. Broader findings and caveats from the paper: Most expanded thyroid clonotypes (frequency above 0.001) were also found in blood, which suggests that blood repertoires may mirror thyroid immune responses. In validation, the model predicted progression to ophthalmopathy a median of about 6 months before onset, with 65% to 71% sensitivity and roughly 77% specificity. Sample size was not statistically predetermined, and blinding of investigators to group allocation was not performed. A model built on a 13 V-J signature distinguished ophthalmopathy from stable hyperthyroidism, reaching roughly 88% sensitivity and 81.08% specificity in cross-validation and 80%/75% in testing.

V ends up 6 bases short and J 5 bases short, with an unmatched junction base count of 8. Taken from cysteine to phenylalanine, the CDR3 has 15 residues. The CDR3 DNA has 45 bases and is translated from base 1. The CDR1 and CDR2 encoded by the germline V gene are WSHSY and SAAADI. The TCR beta CDR3 regions were amplified from the RNA transcripts. For the first round of RT-PCR on the TCR CDR3, the HTBI primer set was used together with the Qiagen OneStep RT-PCR kit. Libraries were constructed in a second round of multiplex PCR, after which size selection and purification were performed. Libraries were sequenced paired-end with 100 bp reads on an Illumina HiSeq2000. As for how the authors treated the data: SOAPnuke was used to process the raw data, with reads discarded if the reads contained adapters or uncalled bases, had a mean Phred below 15, or lacked an exact constant-primer or identifier match. High-quality paired reads were merged with COPE v1.2.5, and unique nucleotide sequences were defined as clonotypes. Clonotypes were aligned to IMGT TRBV, TRBD and TRBJ reference segments using MiTCR v1.1. The analysis included only V-J combinations with a frequency above 0.0001, which together covered 99% to 99.2% of the repertoires. The TCS score was defined as the ratio of F50 (clonal expansion) to E x V (chaos), calculated using BLOSUM62-based TCRdist between CDR3 peptides within each V-J. Welch's t-statistics and random forest reduced around 510 V-J features to fewer than 15, which were used in a naive Bayes classifier (R e1071). TCRdb's own reprocessing of the public reads used fastp at Q25 and MiXCR and kept productive beta chains. Entries that share a CDR3 protein sequence are merged under the most common genes and DNA. Here the V and J calls rest on TCRdb's processing, not on the authors' analysis. In all, the sample holds 200,000 to 250,000 distinct CDR3 sequences, and 15% to 20% of those were seen once. 25% to 30% of the sample is taken by the ten largest.

Moderately to severely active disease, a Clinical Activity Score of at least 3, a NOSPECS grade of at least 4, and a duration under 3 months were present in ophthalmopathy patients. Patients with uncontrolled infections, other autoimmune diseases, pregnancy or lactation were excluded. Diagnoses were established on the basis of clinical symptoms, serum thyroxine and TRAb, thyroid ultrasound, and orbital computed tomography. PBMCs were separated from under 11 ml of fresh peripheral blood using Ficoll-Paque density gradient centrifugation. Total RNA was extracted using Trizol reagent, and RNA quality was assessed on an Agilent 2100 Bioanalyzer. This clonotype has a single count. Its antigen specificity is not known. Base qualities are not at hand, and no much larger clone is one base apart. Resting on one read, the evidence is weak.

The clonotype comes from a woman under 30 with Graves' ophthalmopathy. The chain links TRBV10-2 with TRBJ1-5, with 9 central nucleotides matching TRBD1. Material for sequencing was blood. At the DNA level, the sequence is TGCGCCAGCAGGGAAACAGGGGGCTCTGATCAGCCCCAGCATTTT. Its coded protein is CASRETGGSDQPQHF.